The TCR beta chain under discussion was sequenced for a study of blood T cell repertoires in COVID-19. Turning to the study itself: From the United States, Italy and Spain came samples of acute and convalescent COVID-19. Sources were T cells, B-cell-depleted T cells, or PBMCs; the material itself was cDNA or gDNA.

Original handling: Estimation of nucleated cell counts was performed using reference gene primer amplification. Some clones are missing from TCRdb's copy, which holds only in-frame ones; the method was immunoSEQ multiplex PCR. That table gives V, J and clone size, and the DNA gave D and trimming. Of around 210,000 clones detected, roughly 80% appear once; the ten largest clones hold 0.85% to 0.95%. This CDR3 has 14 residues. Germline trimming cut 6 bases from V and 2 bases from J; bases unmatched to any gene: 5. Looked up from germline, CDR1 is SGHTA and CDR2 is FQGNSA. The Seattle patients joined while their infection was active and were tracked longitudinally afterward.

This rearrangement joins TRBV7-2 to TRBJ2-3, with TRBD2 identical over 7 bases. This clonotype was obtained from a man aged 55 to 70 with COVID-19, enrolled during active disease. Specimen: peripheral blood. Here the CDR3 reads CASRPGRTTDTQYF. CDR3 DNA sequence: TGTGCCAGCAGGCCCGGGAGGACCACAGATACGCAGTATTTT.